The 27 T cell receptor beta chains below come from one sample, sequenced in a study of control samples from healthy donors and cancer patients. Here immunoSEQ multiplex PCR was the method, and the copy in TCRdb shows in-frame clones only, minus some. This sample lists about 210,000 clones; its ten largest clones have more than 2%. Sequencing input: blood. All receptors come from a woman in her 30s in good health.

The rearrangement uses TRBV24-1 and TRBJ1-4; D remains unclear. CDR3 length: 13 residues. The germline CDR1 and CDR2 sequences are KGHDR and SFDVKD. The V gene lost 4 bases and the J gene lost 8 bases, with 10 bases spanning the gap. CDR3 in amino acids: CATSDPGDEKLFF. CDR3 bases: TGTGCCACCAGTGACCCGGGCGACGAAAAACTGTTTTTT.

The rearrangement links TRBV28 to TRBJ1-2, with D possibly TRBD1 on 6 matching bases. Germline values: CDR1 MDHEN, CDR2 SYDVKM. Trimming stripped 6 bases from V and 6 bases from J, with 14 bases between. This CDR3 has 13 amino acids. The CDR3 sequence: CASRLRGLDGYTF. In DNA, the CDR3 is TGTGCCAGCAGACTCAGGGGTCTCGATGGCTACACCTTC.

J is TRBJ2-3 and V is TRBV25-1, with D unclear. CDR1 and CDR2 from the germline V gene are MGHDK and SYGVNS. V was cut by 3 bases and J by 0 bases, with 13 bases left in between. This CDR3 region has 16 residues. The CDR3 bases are TGTGCCAGCAGTGACCCGAATGTCGGGAGCACAGATACGCAGTATTTT. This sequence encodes CASSDPNVGSTDTQYF.

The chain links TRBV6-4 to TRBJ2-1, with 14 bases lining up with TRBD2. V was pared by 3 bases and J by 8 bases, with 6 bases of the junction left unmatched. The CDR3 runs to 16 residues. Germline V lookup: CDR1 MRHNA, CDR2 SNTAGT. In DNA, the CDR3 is TGTGCCAGCAGTGAGACTAGCGGGGGGGCTGGGGATGAGCAGTTCTTC. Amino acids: CASSETSGGAGDEQFF.

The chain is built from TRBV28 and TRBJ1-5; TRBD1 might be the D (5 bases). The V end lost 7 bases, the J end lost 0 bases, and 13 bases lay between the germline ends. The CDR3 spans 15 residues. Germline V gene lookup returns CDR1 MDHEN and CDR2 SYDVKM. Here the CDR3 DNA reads TGTGCCAGCACCCTCCCGGGGGTTAGCAATCAGCCCCAGCATTTT. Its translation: CASTLPGVSNQPQHF.

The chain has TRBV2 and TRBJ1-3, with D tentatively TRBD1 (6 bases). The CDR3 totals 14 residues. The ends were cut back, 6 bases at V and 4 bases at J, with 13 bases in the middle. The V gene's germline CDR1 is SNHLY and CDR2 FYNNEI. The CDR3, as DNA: TGTGCCAGCAGCATACAGGGTCAGGGAAACACCATATATTTT. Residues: CASSIQGQGNTIYF.

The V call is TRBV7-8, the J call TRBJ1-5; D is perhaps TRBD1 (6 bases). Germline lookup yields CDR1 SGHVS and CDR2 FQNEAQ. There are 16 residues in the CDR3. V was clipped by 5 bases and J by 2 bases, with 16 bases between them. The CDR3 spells CASSPLQGGGNQPQHF. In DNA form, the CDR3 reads TGTGCCAGCAGCCCGCTACAGGGAGGGGGCAATCAGCCCCAGCATTTT.

DNA of the CDR3: TGTGCCAGCAGCTTAGATGGGCCTTCACCCCTCTATGGCTACACCTTC. Protein sequence: CASSLDGPSPLYGYTF. This chain connects TRBV11-2 to TRBJ1-2; no definite D call. Germline V gene data show CDR1 as SGHAT and CDR2 as FQNNGV. CDR3 length: 16 residues. V was shortened by 0 bases and J by 4 bases, with 15 bases between the two germline ends.

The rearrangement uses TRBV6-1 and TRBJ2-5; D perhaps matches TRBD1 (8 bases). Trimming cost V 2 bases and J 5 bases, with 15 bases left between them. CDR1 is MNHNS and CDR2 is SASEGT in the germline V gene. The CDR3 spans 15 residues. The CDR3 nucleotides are TGTGCCAGCAGTGAAAACAGGGGGGGAATGGAGACCCAGTACTTC. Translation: CASSENRGGMETQYF.

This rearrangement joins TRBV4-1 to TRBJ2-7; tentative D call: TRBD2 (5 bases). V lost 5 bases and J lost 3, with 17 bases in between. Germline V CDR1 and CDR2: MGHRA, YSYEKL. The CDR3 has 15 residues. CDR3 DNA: TGCGCCAGCAGCAGCGGTTTGGGTAGATACTACGAGCAGTACTTC. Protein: CASSSGLGRYYEQYF.

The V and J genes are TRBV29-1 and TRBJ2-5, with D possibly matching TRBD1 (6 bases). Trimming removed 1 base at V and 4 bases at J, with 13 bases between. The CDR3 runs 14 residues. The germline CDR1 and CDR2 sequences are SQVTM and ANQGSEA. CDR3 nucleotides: TGCAGCGTTGAAGGGCAGGGGTTTACAGAGACCCAGTACTTC. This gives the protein CSVEGQGFTETQYF.

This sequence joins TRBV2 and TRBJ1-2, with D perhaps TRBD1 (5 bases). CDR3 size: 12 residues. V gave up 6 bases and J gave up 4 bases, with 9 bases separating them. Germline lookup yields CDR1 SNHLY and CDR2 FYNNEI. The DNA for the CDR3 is TGTGCCAGCAGAGGGACGTCCTATGGCTACACCTTC. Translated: CASRGTSYGYTF.

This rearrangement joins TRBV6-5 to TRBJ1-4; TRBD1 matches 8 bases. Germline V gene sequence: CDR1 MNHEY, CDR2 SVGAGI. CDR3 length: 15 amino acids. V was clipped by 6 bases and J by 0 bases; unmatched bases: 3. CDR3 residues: CASRRTGTTNEKLFF. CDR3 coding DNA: TGTGCCAGCAGGCGGACAGGGACAACTAATGAAAAACTGTTTTTT.

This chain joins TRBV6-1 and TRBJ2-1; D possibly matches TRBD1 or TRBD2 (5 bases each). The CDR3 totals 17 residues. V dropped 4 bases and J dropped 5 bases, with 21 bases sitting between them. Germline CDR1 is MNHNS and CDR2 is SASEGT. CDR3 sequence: CASSASFTGQKDNEQFF. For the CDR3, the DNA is TGTGCCAGCAGTGCATCCTTTACGGGGCAAAAGGACAATGAGCAGTTCTTC.

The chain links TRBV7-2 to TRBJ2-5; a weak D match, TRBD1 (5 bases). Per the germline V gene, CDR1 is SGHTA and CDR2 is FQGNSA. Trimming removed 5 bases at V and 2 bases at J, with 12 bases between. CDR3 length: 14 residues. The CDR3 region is CASSTRVNQETQYF. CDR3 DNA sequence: TGTGCCAGCAGCACCAGGGTTAATCAAGAGACCCAGTACTTC. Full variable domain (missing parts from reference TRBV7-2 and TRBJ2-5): GAGVSQSPSNKVTEKGKDVELRCDPISGHTALYWYRQSLGQGLEFLIYFQGNSAPDKSGLPSDRFSAERTGGSVSTLTIQRTQQEDSAVYLCASSTRVNQETQYFGPGTRLLVL.

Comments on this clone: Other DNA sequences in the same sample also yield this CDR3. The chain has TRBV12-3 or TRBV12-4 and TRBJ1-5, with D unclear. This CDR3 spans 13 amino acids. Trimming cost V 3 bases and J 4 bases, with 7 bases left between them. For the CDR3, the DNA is TGTGCCAGCAGTTTCGGCGGGAATCAGCCCCAGCATTTT. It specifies CASSFGGNQPQHF.

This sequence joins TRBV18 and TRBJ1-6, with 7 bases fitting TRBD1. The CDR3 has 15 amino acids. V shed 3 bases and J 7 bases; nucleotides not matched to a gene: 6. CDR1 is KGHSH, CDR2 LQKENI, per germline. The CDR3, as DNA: TGTGCCAGCTCACCTTACAGGGGTGAGAATTCACCCCTCCACTTT. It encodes CASSPYRGENSPLHF.

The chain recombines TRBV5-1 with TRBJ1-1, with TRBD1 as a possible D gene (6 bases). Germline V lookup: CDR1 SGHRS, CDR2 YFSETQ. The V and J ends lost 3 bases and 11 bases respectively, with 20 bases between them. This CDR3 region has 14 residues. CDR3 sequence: CASSSTNQQGTAFF. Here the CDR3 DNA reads TGCGCCAGCAGCTCGACGAACCAGCAGGGGACGGCTTTCTTT.

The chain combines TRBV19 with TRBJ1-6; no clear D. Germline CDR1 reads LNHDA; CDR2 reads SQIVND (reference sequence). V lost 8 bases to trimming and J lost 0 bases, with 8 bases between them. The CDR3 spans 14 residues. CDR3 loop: CASGSSSYNSPLHF. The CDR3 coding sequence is TGTGCCAGTGGGAGTAGCTCCTATAATTCACCCCTCCACTTT.

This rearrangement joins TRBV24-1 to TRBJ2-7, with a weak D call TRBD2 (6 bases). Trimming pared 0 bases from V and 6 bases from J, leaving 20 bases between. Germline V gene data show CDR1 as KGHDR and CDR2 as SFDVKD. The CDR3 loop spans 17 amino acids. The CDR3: CATSDLGGLPARFEQYF. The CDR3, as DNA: TGTGCCACCAGTGATTTGGGGGGACTTCCAGCGAGGTTCGAGCAGTACTTC.

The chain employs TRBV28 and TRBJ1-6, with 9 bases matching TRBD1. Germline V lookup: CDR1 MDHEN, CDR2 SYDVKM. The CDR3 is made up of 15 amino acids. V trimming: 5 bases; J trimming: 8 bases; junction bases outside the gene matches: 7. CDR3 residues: CASSPWDRADSPLHF. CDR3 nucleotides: TGTGCCAGCAGTCCCTGGGACAGGGCGGATTCACCCCTCCACTTT.

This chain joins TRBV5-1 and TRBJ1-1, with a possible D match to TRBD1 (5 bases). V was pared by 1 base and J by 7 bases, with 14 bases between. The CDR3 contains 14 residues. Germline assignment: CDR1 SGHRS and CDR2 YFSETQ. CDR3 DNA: TGCGCCAGCAGCTTGTCGAATCAGGGAAATGAAGCTTTCTTT. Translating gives CASSLSNQGNEAFF.

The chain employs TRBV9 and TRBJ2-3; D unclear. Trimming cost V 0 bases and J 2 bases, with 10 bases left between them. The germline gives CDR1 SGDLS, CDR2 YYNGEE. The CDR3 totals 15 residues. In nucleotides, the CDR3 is TGTGCCAGCAGCGTAGCTATGACGGCCACAGATACGCAGTATTTT. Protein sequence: CASSVAMTATDTQYF.

The CDR3 here is CASSTVFDREQYF. The CDR3 DNA sequence: TGTGCCAGCAGTACCGTTTTCGATCGCGAGCAGTACTTC. The chain links TRBV6-5 to TRBJ2-7, with no clear D. The germline CDR1 and CDR2 sequences are MNHEY and SVGAGI. The ends were cut back, 5 bases at V and 6 bases at J, with 14 bases in the middle. The CDR3 is made up of 13 amino acids.

The CDR3: CASSTSTGTDTQYF. The CDR3 nucleotides are TGTGCCAGCAGCACCTCGACAGGGACAGATACGCAGTATTTT. The V call is TRBV7-2, the J call TRBJ2-3; 7 bases are shared with TRBD1. Germline loops: CDR1 SGHTA, CDR2 FQGNSA. J was trimmed by 3 bases and V by 5 bases; bases with no gene match: 5. The CDR3 consists of 14 residues.

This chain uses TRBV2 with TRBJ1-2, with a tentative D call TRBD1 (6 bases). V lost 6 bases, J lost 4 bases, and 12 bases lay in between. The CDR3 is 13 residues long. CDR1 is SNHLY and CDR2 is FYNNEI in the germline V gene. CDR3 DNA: TGTGCCAGCAGCCCGGAAGGGGGCTATGGCTACACCTTC. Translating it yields CASSPEGGYGYTF.

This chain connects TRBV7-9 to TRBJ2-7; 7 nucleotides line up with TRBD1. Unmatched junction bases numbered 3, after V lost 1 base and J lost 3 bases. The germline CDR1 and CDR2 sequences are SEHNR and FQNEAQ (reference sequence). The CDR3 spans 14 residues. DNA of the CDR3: TGTGCCAGCAGCTTAGGGGGGACAGTCTACGAGCAGTACTTC. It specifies CASSLGGTVYEQYF.